The clone carrying this T cell receptor (beta chain) was counted once. Its cognate antigen is unknown. Per germline, CDR1 SGHRS and CDR2 YFSETQ. The CDR3 runs to 15 residues. Losses at the gene ends were 0 bases for V and 4 bases for J; bases not matched to a gene: 4. This sample was taken from a study of monozygotic twins with cystic fibrosis. Overall study: Libraries were built from approximately 3 micrograms of fragmented DNA using around 15 PCR cycles.

Generated by immunoSEQ multiplex PCR, the TCRdb table keeps only in-frame clones and is missing some. This table has 36,000 or so clones, 75% to 95% appearing once. Study results and limitations: Monozygotic CF twins shared more identical nucleotide clonotypes than unrelated patients. J usage was most co-twin-similar in 8 of 16 pairs, V in 13. Median Simpson clonality of 0.0095 suggested naive T cells predominated.

V gene TRBV5-1 combines with J gene TRBJ2-7; 10 positions agree with TRBD1. The sequence was collected from a boy aged 2 to 10 with cystic fibrosis. Material: blood. The CDR3: CASSLGDRGHYEQYF. CDR3 DNA sequence: TGCGCCAGCAGCTTGGGGGACAGGGGACATTACGAGCAGTACTTC.